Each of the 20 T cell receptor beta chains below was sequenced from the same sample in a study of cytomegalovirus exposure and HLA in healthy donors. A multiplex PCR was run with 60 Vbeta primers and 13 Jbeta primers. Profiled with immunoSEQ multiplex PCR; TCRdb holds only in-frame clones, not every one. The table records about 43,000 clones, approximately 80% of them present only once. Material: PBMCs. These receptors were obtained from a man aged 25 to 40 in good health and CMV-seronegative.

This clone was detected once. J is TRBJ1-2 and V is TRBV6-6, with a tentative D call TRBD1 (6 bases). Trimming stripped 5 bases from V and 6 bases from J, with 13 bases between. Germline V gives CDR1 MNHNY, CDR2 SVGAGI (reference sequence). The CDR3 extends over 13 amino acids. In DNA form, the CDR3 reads TGTGCCAGCAGTCAACAGGGTCTAGATGGCTACACCTTC. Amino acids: CASSQQGLDGYTF.

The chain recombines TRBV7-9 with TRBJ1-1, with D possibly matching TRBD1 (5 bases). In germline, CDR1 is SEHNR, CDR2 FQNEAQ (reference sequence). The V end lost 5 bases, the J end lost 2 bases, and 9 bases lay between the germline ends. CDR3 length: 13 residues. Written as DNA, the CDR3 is TGTGCCAGCAGCCGCGGGACCAACACTGAAGCTTTCTTT. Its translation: CASSRGTNTEAFF.

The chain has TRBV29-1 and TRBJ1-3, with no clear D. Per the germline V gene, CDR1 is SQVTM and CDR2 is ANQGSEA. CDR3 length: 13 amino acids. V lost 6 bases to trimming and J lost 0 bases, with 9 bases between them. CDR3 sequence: CSVGLNSGNTIYF. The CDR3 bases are TGCAGCGTCGGACTGAACTCTGGAAACACCATATATTTT.

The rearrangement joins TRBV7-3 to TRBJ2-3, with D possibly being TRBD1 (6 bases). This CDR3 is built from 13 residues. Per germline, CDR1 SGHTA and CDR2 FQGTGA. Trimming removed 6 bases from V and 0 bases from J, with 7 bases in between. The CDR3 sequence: CASRTGSTDTQYF. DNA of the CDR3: TGTGCCAGCAGAACAGGGAGCACAGATACGCAGTATTTT.

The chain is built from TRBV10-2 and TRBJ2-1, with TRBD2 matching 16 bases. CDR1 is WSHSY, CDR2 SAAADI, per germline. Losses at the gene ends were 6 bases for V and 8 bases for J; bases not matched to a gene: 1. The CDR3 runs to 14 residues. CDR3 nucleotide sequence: TGCGCCAGCAGGGGACTAGCGGGAGGGGATGAGCAGTTCTTC. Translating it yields CASRGLAGGDEQFF.

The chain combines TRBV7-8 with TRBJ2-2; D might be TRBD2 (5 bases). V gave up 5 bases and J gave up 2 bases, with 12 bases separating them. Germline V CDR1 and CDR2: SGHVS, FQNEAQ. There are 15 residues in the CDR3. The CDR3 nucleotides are TGTGCCAGCAGCCCGGACTTTTCAAACACCGGGGAGCTGTTTTTT. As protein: CASSPDFSNTGELFF.

The CDR3 nucleotides are TGTGCCAGCAGTGCCCCTAGCGGCCAAGAGACCCAGTACTTC. It translates to CASSAPSGQETQYF. V gene TRBV2 combines with J gene TRBJ2-5; 7 bases map to TRBD2. Germline CDR1 SNHLY, CDR2 FYNNEI. The CDR3 is 14 residues long. After removal of 4 bases from V and 1 base from J, the junction contained 3 bases not matched to a gene.

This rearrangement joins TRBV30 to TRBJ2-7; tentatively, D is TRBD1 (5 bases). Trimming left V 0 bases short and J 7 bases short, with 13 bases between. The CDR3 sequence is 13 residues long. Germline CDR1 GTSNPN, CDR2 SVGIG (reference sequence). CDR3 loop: CAWSVRLGDEQYF. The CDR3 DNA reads TGTGCCTGGAGTGTGAGGTTAGGGGATGAGCAGTACTTC.

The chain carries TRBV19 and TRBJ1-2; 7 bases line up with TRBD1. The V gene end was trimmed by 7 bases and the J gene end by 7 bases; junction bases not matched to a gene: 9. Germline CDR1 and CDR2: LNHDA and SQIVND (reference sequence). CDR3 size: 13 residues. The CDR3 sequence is CASTPTGLGGYTF. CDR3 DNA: TGTGCCAGTACCCCGACAGGGCTGGGTGGCTACACCTTC.

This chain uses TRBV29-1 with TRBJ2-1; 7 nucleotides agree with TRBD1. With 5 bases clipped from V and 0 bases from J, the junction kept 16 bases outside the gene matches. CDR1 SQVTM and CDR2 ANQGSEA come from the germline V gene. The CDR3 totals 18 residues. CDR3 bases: TGCAGCGTTAGGGGGCCCCCGATAACAGGGGTCTCCTACAATGAGCAGTTCTTC. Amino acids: CSVRGPPITGVSYNEQFF.

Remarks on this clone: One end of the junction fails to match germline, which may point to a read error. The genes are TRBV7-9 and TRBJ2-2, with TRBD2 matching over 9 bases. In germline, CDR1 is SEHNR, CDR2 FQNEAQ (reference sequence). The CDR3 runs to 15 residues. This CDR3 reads CASSVAGVNTGELFF. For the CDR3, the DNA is TGTGCCAGCAGCGTAGCGGGAGTTAACACCGGGGAGCTGTTTTTT.

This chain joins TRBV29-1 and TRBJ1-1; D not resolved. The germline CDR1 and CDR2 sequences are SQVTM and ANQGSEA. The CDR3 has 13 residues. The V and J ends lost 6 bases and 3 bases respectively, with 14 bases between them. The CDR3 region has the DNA TGCAGCGTAGTGAGGGTTATTGACACTGAAGCTTTCTTT. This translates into CSVVRVIDTEAFF.

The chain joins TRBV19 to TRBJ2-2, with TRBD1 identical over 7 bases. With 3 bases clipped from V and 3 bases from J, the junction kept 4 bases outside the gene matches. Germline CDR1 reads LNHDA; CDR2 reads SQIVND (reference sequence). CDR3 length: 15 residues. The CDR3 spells CASSIEGADTGELFF. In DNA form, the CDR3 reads TGTGCCAGTAGTATCGAGGGGGCGGACACCGGGGAGCTGTTTTTT.

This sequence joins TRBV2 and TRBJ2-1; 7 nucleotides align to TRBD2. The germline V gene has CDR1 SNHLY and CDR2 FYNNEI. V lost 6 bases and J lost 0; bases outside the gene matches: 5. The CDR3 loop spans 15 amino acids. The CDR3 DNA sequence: TGTGCCAGCAGCCCACTAGCGACCTCCTACAATGAGCAGTTCTTC. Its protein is CASSPLATSYNEQFF.

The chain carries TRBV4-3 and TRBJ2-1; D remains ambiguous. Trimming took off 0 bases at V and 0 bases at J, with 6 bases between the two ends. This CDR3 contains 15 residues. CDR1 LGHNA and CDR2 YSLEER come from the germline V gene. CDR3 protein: CASSQDIFSYNEQFF. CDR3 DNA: TGCGCCAGCAGCCAAGATATTTTCTCCTACAATGAGCAGTTCTTC.

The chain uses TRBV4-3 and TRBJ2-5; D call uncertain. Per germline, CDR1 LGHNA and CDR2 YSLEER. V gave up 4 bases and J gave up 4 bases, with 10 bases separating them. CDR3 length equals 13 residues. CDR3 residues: CASSLGERETQYF. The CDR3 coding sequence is TGCGCCAGCAGCCTCGGCGAGCGAGAGACCCAGTACTTC.

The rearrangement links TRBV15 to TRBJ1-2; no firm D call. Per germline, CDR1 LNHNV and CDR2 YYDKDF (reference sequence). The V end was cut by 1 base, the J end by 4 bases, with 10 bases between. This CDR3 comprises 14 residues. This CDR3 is CATSRASPGYGYTF. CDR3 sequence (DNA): TGTGCCACCAGCAGAGCCAGTCCGGGCTATGGCTACACCTTC.

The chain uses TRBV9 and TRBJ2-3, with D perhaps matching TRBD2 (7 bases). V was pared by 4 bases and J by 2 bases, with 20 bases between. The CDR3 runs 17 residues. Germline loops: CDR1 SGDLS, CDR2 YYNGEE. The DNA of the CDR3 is TGTGCCAGCAGCTATCGAAGGGGGGGCGGAAACACAGATACGCAGTATTTT. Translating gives CASSYRRGGGNTDTQYF. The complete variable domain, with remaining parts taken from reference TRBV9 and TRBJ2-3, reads DSGVTQTPKHLITATGQRVTLRCSPRSGDLSVYWYQQSLDQGLQFLIQYYNGEERAKGNILERFSAQQFPDLHSELNLSSLELGDSALYFCASSYRRGGGNTDTQYFGPGTRLTVL.

The CDR3 protein is CASSPPGQGYYGYTF. The CDR3 DNA is TGTGCCAGCAGCCCCCCGGGACAGGGGTACTATGGCTACACCTTC. The rearrangement links TRBV2 to TRBJ1-2, with 10 bases aligning to TRBD1. V was pared by 6 bases and J by 3 bases, with 7 bases of the junction left unmatched. This CDR3 is 15 amino acids long. The V gene's germline CDR1 is SNHLY and CDR2 FYNNEI.

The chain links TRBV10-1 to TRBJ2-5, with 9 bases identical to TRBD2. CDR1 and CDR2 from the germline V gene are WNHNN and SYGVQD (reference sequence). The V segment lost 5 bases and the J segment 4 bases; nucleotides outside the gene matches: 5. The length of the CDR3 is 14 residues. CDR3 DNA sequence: TGCGCCAGCAGTAGTAGCGGGAGAAGAGAGACCCAGTACTTC. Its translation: CASSSSGRRETQYF.